Listed below are T cell receptor beta chains from one sample, sequenced in a study of control samples from healthy donors and cancer patients. Libraries were prepared by immunoSEQ multiplex PCR; TCRdb keeps only in-frame clonotypes and omits some of them. The sample consists of some 110,000 clones, about four fifths of them appearing once. The specimen sequenced was blood. Receptors were obtained from a woman aged 45 to 65 in good health. The CDR3 runs from the conserved cysteine through the conserved F or W. The D gene is left open where the match is weak. A clone size is listed for some rows: how often the clone was seen (once, few, many), or a class if it is expanded.

cdr3_nt cdr3_aa v_call d_call clone_size j_call
TGTGCCAGCAGCGAAACCCAGGTGGAGACCCAGTACTTC CASSETQVETQYF TRBV7-9 . few TRBJ2-5
TGTCCCAGCAGTCCGACCTTGATGGGTCCCAAAAACATTCCGTACTTC CPSSPTLMGPKNIPYF TRBV28 . . TRBJ2-4
TGTGCCAGCCGACGTAGAATTGATGGCTACACCTTC CASRRRIDGYTF TRBV12-3/TRBV12-4 . few TRBJ1-2
TGTGCCAGCAGCGTCGATCCGGGACCCCCCACGGATACGCAGTATTTT CASSVDPGPPTDTQYF TRBV5-4 . . TRBJ2-3
TGTGCCAGCAGCCGCGATAATTCACCCCTCCACTTT CASSRDNSPLHF TRBV5-4 . . TRBJ1-6
TGTGCCAGCAGTTCCTGGACAGACAACTATGGCTACACCTTC CASSSWTDNYGYTF TRBV6-5 . . TRBJ1-2
TGTGCCAGTAGTATAGATCGCGGCGGAAATTCACCCCTCCACTTT CASSIDRGGNSPLHF TRBV19 . . TRBJ1-6
TGTGCCAGCAGCCCGACAGGGCCCTACGAGCAGTACTTC CASSPTGPYEQYF TRBV7-2 TRBD1 . TRBJ2-7
TGTGCCACCAGCAGAGATATTAGCGGGGGCCGCGATGAGCAGTTCTTC CATSRDISGGRDEQFF TRBV15 TRBD2 . TRBJ2-1
TGTGCCAGCAGCCTAGAGATGAACACTGAAGCTTTCTTT CASSLEMNTEAFF TRBV7-3 . . TRBJ1-1
TGCGCCAGCAGCTTAGGGACCCTTCAGAGGGAGTCCTATGGCTACACCTTC CASSLGTLQRESYGYTF TRBV5-1 . . TRBJ1-2
TGTGCCAGCTCACCAAAGGACAGGGTTTTCCGGGTTGAGCAGTTCTTC CASSPKDRVFRVEQFF TRBV18 TRBD1 . TRBJ2-1
TGTGCCAGCAGTTCGATGACAGGGTCTTGGACCCAGCATTTT CASSSMTGSWTQHF TRBV27 TRBD1 . TRBJ1-5
TGCGCCAGCAGCTTGGACCTGCTAATGCCGAATGGAGGCTACACCTTC CASSLDLLMPNGGYTF TRBV5-1 . . TRBJ1-2
TGTGCCAGCAGCCAAGATTGGTCTAGCGTACCCTACGAGCAGTACTTC CASSQDWSSVPYEQYF TRBV14 . . TRBJ2-7
TGTGCCAGCACCAAGGACAGGATCGAAAATAATTCACCCCTCCACTTT CASTKDRIENNSPLHF TRBV7-9 TRBD1 . TRBJ1-6
TGTGCCAGCAGCCAAGGGCTTAGCGGGAGGGCCGGCTACGAGCAGTACTTC CASSQGLSGRAGYEQYF TRBV3-1/TRBV3-2 TRBD2 . TRBJ2-7
TGTGCCAGCAGCAAAGGAAGGGTGAGAGAAGAGACCCAGTACTTC CASSKGRVREETQYF TRBV21-1 . . TRBJ2-5
TGTGCCAGCACTACTAACAGGGTGACTGAAGCTTTCTTT CASTTNRVTEAFF TRBV7-2 . . TRBJ1-1
TGTGCCAGTAGTATAGAGCCAAGCTCCTACAATGAGCAGTTCTTC CASSIEPSSYNEQFF TRBV19 . few TRBJ2-1
TGCGCCAGCAGCTCCGGGACAGCCACCTCTGGAAACACCATATATTTT CASSSGTATSGNTIYF TRBV5-1 TRBD1 few TRBJ1-3
TGTGCCAGCTCACCGACCGGGACGCGTGCCTACGAGCAGTACTTC CASSPTGTRAYEQYF TRBV18 . . TRBJ2-7
TGTGCCAGCAGCTTAGTTCGAGATTTTGACATTCAGTACTTC CASSLVRDFDIQYF TRBV7-2 . . TRBJ2-4
TGTGCCAGTAGTACCCCCTTGATTCTTGGGGGAAATGGCTACACCTTC CASSTPLILGGNGYTF TRBV19 . . TRBJ1-2
TGTGCCGGTCCGGGACAGGGGGAATTATGGACTAGCGAAGCACTCTACAATGAGCAGTTCTTC CAGPGQGELWTSEALYNEQFF TRBV6-8 TRBD1 . TRBJ2-1
TGTGCCAGCAGCCCGGGACAGGGGAACACCGGGGAGCTGTTTTTT CASSPGQGNTGELFF TRBV5-4 TRBD1 once TRBJ2-2
TGTGCCACCCAGGCGGCGGGGCTCGGTTTTTCTGGAAACACCATATATTTT CATQAAGLGFSGNTIYF TRBV19 . . TRBJ1-3
TGTGCCAGCAGTTTTCTCCATGAGCAGTTCTTC CASSFLHEQFF TRBV12-3/TRBV12-4 . . TRBJ2-1
TGTGCCAGTAGTTACGGACAGGGGAATCAGCCCCAGCATTTT CASSYGQGNQPQHF TRBV19 TRBD1 . TRBJ1-5
TGTGCCAGCAGCCTTGGGGGTAATTCACCCCTCCACTTT CASSLGGNSPLHF TRBV7-9 . once TRBJ1-6
TGTGCCAGCAGCCGACCAGCGGGCAGGGCGAACACTGAAGCTTTCTTT CASSRPAGRANTEAFF TRBV5-6 . once TRBJ1-1
TGTGCCAGCGAGCGGGGGGGCAACACAGATACGCAGTATTTT CASERGGNTDTQYF TRBV7-2 TRBD2 . TRBJ2-3